This T cell receptor beta chain was obtained from a study of T cell responses to AZD1222 COVID-19 vaccine. The method was immunoSEQ multiplex PCR; TCRdb's version includes in-frame clones alone and lacks a portion of them. The data contain about 79,000 clones, about 88% of them singletons. This CDR3 has 11 amino acids. Between the trimmed V and J ends, which lost 4 bases and 2 bases, there was a span of 6 bases. Germline V gene lookup returns CDR1 DFQATT and CDR2 SNEGSKA (reference sequence). The receptor was isolated from an adult who received the AZD1222 COVID-19 vaccine. Sequencing was performed on peripheral blood, taken 28 days after the second AZD1222 dose. The chain couples TRBV20-1 to TRBJ2-7; D uncertain. For the CDR3, the DNA is TGCAGTGCTAAATCTCCCTACGAGCAGTACTTC. This encodes CSAKSPYEQYF.